This section outlines one TCR beta chain sequence together with its context. V gave up 3 bases and J gave up 1 base, with 15 bases separating them. CDR1 MGHRA and CDR2 YSYEKL come from the germline V gene. This CDR3 comprises 16 residues. This sample is drawn from a study of regulatory T cells in long-lasting Graves disease. Time point reported: persistent/refractory GD, antithyroid drugs over 5 years with positive TRAb. Following extraction of RNA from PBMCs, that RNA was used to make the TCR library. To make TCR beta libraries, researchers used iRepertoire HTBI primers and Arm-PCR of CDR3 regions. Via MiXCR, TCRdb re-called the multiplex PCR reads, giving one row per CDR3 protein. The sample shows 400,000 to 500,000 distinct CDR3 sequences, roughly 20% of them seen only once.

Sequenced material: peripheral blood mononuclear cells (PBMCs), taken when the disease was refractory, from a patient treated with antithyroid drugs. The gene calls are TRBV4-1 and TRBJ1-1; maybe TRBD1 (5 bases). This TCR was sampled from a female donor with Graves disease. CDR3 sequence (DNA): TGCGCCAGCAGCCAGCCCCCGGGACTTCCGAACACTGAAGCTTTCTTT. Its translation: CASSQPPGLPNTEAFF.